This TCR beta chain appears in the sequencing data of a study of CD8 T cells in ankylosing spondylitis. General study results and limits: Made up of 7 to 9 highly homologous variants, a TCR beta motif appeared characteristic of ankylosing spondylitis blood. The authors found the disease-linked clones to be CD8+ and relatively rare in peripheral blood. As reported, disease-linked clones showed significant enrichment in matched ankylosing spondylitis synovial fluid. Previous work reported some of these motif variants in the synovial fluid and blood of reactive arthritis.

There are 15 residues in the CDR3. In germline, CDR1 is MNHEY, CDR2 SMNVEV (reference sequence). V lost 0 bases and J 2 bases, leaving 11 bases between the germline ends. This clonotype was observed a few times. Antigen: not known. TCR beta libraries were made by quantitative 5'-RACE with molecular barcodes. TCRdb processed the 5' RACE reads anew with MiXCR; each CDR3 protein has one entry. The data show around 540,000 distinct CDR3 sequences, with about 12% seen just once and about 6.8% held by the top ten. The sequenced sample was blood, either unsorted or a sorted T cell fraction (not recorded which). The chain couples TRBV27 to TRBJ2-7; tentative D call: TRBD2 (6 bases). The clonotype comes from a male donor with ankylosing spondylitis. CDR3 sequence (DNA): TGTGCCAGCAGTTTATCGGGCGGGAACACCTACGAGCAGTACTTC. Translated: CASSLSGGNTYEQYF.